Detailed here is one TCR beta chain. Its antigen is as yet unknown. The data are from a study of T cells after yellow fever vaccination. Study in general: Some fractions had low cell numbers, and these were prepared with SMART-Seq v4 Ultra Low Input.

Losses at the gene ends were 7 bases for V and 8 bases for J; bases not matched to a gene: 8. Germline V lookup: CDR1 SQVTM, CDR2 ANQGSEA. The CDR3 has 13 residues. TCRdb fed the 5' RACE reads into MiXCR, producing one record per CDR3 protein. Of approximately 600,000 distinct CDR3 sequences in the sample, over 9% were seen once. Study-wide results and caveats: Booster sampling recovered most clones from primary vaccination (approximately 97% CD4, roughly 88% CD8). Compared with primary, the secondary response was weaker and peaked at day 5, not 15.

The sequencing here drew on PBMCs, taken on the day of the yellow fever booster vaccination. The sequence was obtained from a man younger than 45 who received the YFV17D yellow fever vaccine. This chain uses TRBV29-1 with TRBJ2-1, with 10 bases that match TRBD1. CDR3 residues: CSESGQGLDEQFF. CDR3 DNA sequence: TGCAGCGAGTCGGGACAGGGGCTGGATGAGCAGTTCTTC.